This T cell receptor beta chain was recovered during a study of early T cells in non-severe SARS-CoV-2 infection. Looking at the study overall: Unsorted whole-blood RNA was sequenced in bulk, leaving chains unpaired.

The study's findings and limits: Private and CD4 specificities were missed by VDJdb matching, which favored anti-spike CD8 responses.

TCRdb re-called the 5' RACE reads through MiXCR, storing one row per CDR3 protein. The sample records around 57,000 distinct CDR3 sequences, 6.2% being singletons. This clonotype was recorded at least ten times. As yet, its antigen is unknown. Sequenced: whole blood. The TCR was taken from an adult who was a healthcare worker with PCR-confirmed SARS-CoV-2 infection or an uninfected control (not recorded which).

For the CDR3, the DNA is TGTGCCAGCACCCCGGGAGCCTCCTACGAGCAGTACTTC. The encoded protein is CASTPGASYEQYF. This chain links TRBV7-9 with TRBJ2-7, with D possibly TRBD2 on 6 matching bases. The CDR3 covers 13 residues. V was trimmed by 7 bases and J by 0 bases, leaving 10 bases between them. The V gene's germline CDR1 is SEHNR and CDR2 FQNEAQ (reference sequence).